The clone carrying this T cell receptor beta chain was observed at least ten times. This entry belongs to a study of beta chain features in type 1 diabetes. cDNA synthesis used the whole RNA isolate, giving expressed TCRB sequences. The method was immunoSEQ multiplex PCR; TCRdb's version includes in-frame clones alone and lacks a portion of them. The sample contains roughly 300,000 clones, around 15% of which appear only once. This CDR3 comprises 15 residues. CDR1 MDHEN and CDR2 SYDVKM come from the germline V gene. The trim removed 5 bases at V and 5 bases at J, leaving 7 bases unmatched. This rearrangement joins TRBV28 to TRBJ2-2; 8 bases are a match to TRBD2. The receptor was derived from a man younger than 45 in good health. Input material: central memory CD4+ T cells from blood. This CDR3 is CASSEGLAITGELFF. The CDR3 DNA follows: TGTGCCAGCAGTGAAGGACTAGCTATAACCGGGGAGCTGTTTTTT.